These T cell receptor beta chains were read from a single sample in a study of blood T cell repertoires in COVID-19. The method was immunoSEQ multiplex PCR; TCRdb's version includes in-frame clones alone and lacks a portion of them. In the table there are about 180,000 clones, 85% of which are singletons. The sample was peripheral blood. These TCRs come from a person between 65 and 80 years old with COVID-19, enrolled during active disease. The CDR3 runs from the conserved cysteine through the conserved F or W.

>TRBV2
CASTLSFSGNTIYF
>TRBV30
CAWSSTTGSTDTQYF
>TRBV7-2
CASSLGRTAREQYF
>TRBV28
CASGVGVVQPQHF
>TRBV6-5
CASVTAYNSPLHF
>TRBV28
CASSAMGLGNTGELFF
>TRBV14
CASSRSGWEPQHF
>TRBV4-2
CASSQDLKNLAGRYEQYF
>TRBV27
CASSLFGSNEKLFF
>TRBV7-8
CASSPSLAGRIGGELFF
>TRBV28
CASSLSPDEQFF
>TRBV7-9
CASSLGQSYGYTF
>TRBV20-1
CSASYLGRVPEQYF
>TRBV7-8
CATSGTGTSKREGQYSTGELFF